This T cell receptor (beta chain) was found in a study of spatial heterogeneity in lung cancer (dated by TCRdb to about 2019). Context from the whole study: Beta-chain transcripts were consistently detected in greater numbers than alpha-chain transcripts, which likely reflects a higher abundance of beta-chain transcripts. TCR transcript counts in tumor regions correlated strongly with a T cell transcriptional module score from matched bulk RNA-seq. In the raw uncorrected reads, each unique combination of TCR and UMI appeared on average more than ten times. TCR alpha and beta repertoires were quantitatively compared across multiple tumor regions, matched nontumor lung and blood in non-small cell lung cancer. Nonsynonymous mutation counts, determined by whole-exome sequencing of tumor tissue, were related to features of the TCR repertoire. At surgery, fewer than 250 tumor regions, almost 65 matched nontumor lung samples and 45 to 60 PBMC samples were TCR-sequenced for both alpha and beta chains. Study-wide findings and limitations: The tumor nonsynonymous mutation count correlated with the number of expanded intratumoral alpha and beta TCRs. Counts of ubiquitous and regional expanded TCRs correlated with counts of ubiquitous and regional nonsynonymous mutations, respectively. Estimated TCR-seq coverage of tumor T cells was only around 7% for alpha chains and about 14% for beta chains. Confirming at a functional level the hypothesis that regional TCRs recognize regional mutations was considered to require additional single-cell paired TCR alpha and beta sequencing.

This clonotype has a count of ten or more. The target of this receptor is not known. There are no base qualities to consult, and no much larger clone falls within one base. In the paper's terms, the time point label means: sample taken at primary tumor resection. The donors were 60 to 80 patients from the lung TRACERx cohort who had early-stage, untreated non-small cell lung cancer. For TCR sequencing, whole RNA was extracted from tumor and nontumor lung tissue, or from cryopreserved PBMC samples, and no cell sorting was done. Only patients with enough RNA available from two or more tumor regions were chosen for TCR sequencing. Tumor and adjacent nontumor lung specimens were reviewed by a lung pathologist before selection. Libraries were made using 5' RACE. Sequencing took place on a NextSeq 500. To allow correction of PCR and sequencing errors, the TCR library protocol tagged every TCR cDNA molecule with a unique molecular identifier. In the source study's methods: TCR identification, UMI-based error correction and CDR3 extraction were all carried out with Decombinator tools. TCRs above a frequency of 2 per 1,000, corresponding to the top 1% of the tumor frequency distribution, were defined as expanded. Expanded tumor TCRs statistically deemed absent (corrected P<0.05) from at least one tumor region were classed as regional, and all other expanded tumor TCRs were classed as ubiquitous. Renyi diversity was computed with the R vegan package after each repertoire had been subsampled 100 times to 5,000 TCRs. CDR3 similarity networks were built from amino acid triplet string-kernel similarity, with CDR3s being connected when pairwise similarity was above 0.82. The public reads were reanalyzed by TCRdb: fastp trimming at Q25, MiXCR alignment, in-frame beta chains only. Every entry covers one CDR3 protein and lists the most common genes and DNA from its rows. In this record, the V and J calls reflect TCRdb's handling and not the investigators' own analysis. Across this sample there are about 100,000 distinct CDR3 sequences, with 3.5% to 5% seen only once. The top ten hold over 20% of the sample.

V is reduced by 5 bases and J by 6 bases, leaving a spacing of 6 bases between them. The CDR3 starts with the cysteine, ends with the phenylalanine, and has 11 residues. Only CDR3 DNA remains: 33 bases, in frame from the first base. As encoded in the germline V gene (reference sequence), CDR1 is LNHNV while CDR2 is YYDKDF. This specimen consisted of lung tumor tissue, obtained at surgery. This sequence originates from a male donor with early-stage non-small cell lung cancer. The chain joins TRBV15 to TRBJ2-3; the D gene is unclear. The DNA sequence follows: TGTGCCACCAGCGCCGTGGATACGCAGTATTTT. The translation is CATSAVDTQYF. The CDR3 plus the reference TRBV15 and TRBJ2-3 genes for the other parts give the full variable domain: DAMVIQNPRYQVTQFGKPVTLSCSQTLNHNVMYWYQQKSSQAPKLLFHYYDKDFNNEADTPDNFQSRRPNTSFCFLDIRSPGLGDTAMYLCATSAVDTQYFGPGTRLTVL.